The 30 T cell receptor beta chains presented below share a single source sample, sequenced in a study of blood T cell repertoires in COVID-19. Only in-frame clones appear in the TCRdb table, and some are missing; sequencing was by immunoSEQ multiplex PCR. The sample lists under 85,000 clones, roughly 73% occurring once. Sequenced sample: peripheral blood. The origin of the receptors is a human donor in a cohort sampled during active COVID-19.

The chain combines TRBV5-1 with TRBJ1-4, with 10 bases fitting TRBD1. Germline loops: CDR1 SGHRS, CDR2 YFSETQ. V was clipped by 4 bases and J by 1 base; unmatched bases: 1. The CDR3 has 15 residues. This CDR3 is CASSRDRGTNEKLFF. DNA of the CDR3: TGCGCCAGCAGCCGGGACAGGGGAACTAATGAAAAACTGTTTTTT.

The rearrangement links TRBV15 to TRBJ2-1; D might be TRBD1 (6 bases). From germline, CDR1 is LNHNV and CDR2 YYDKDF (reference sequence). V lost 0 bases, J lost 7 bases, and 16 bases lay in between. This CDR3 contains 16 residues. The CDR3 DNA sequence: TGTGCCACCAGCAGAGATCTCGGACAGTTAAGAAATGAGCAGTTCTTC. Translating it yields CATSRDLGQLRNEQFF. The full variable domain, with the rest looked up from reference TRBV15 and TRBJ2-1, is DAMVIQNPRYQVTQFGKPVTLSCSQTLNHNVMYWYQQKSSQAPKLLFHYYDKDFNNEADTPDNFQSRRPNTSFCFLDIRSPGLGDTAMYLCATSRDLGQLRNEQFFGPGTRLTVL.

The chain couples TRBV29-1 to TRBJ2-7, with D perhaps TRBD2 (6 bases). The germline V gene encodes CDR1 SQVTM and CDR2 ANQGSEA. The CDR3 runs to 12 residues. The V gene lost 4 bases and the J gene lost 5 bases, with 12 bases spanning the gap. CDR3 DNA: TGCAGCGTTGGGGGGGTCGTGGACGAGCAGTACTTC. Translation: CSVGGVVDEQYF.

This clone has more than one count but fewer than ten. This chain uses TRBV5-1 with TRBJ1-6, with a tentative D call TRBD1 (6 bases). Trimming stripped 4 bases from V and 12 bases from J, with 11 bases between. Germline V gene sequence: CDR1 SGHRS, CDR2 YFSETQ. CDR3 size: 12 residues. In DNA, the CDR3 is TGCGCCAGCAGCCCACAGGGCCTACCCCTCCACTTT. Translation gives CASSPQGLPLHF.

The table lists this clone with a few counts. The DNA for the CDR3 is TGCGCCAGCAGCCTGCGACAGGGTAACACCGGGGAGCTGTTTTTT. This sequence encodes CASSLRQGNTGELFF. V usage is TRBV5-1 and J usage is TRBJ2-2; 7 positions agree with TRBD1. This CDR3 has 15 residues. Losses at the gene ends were 4 bases for V and 2 bases for J; bases not matched to a gene: 5. The germline V gene has CDR1 SGHRS and CDR2 YFSETQ.

The rearrangement uses TRBV30 and TRBJ1-1; D unclear. The V gene lost 3 bases and the J gene lost 0 bases, with 8 bases spanning the gap. The germline V gene has CDR1 GTSNPN and CDR2 SVGIG (reference sequence). This CDR3 comprises 13 residues. DNA for the CDR3: TGTGCCTGGAGATATGCGATGAACACTGAAGCTTTCTTT. It encodes CAWRYAMNTEAFF.

The chain carries TRBV15 and TRBJ1-1; D is uncertain. The V end lost 0 bases, the J end lost 12 bases, and 11 bases lay between the germline ends. Germline V gene sequence: CDR1 LNHNV, CDR2 YYDKDF (reference sequence). CDR3 length: 12 amino acids. The CDR3, as DNA: TGTGCCACCAGCAGAGATCAACAGATGTCTTTCTTT. Its translation is CATSRDQQMSFF.

V usage is TRBV6-5 and J usage is TRBJ1-3; 7 bases match TRBD1. V lost 2 bases to trimming and J lost 9 bases; unmatched junction nucleotides: 13. Germline lookup yields CDR1 MNHEY and CDR2 SVGAGI. The CDR3 is 16 residues long. The CDR3 here is CASSYVAGGKRGTIYF. Written as DNA, the CDR3 is TGTGCCAGCAGTTACGTAGCAGGGGGGAAAAGGGGCACCATATATTTT.

This chain links TRBV4-2 with TRBJ1-4; possible D gene TRBD1, 6 bases. The germline V and J ends were trimmed by 0 bases and 4 bases, with 18 bases remaining between them. The CDR3 contains 18 residues. The V gene's germline CDR1 is LGHNA and CDR2 YNFKEQ. The CDR3: CASSQDQGSGQRNEKLFF. The DNA for the CDR3 is TGTGCCAGCAGCCAAGATCAAGGTTCCGGACAGCGTAATGAAAAACTGTTTTTT.

The rearrangement uses TRBV27 and TRBJ1-2, with a possible D match to TRBD1 (5 bases). V was clipped by 5 bases and J by 6 bases, with 22 bases between them. The CDR3 extends over 16 amino acids. Germline loops: CDR1 MNHEY, CDR2 SMNVEV (reference sequence). This CDR3 is CASSPSGVGGLHGYTF. The DNA of the CDR3 is TGTGCCAGCAGTCCCTCCGGGGTTGGGGGGTTACATGGCTACACCTTC.

This chain uses TRBV5-5 with TRBJ2-5; perhaps TRBD2 as D (7 bases). Deletions cut 1 base from V and 5 bases from J, with 12 bases between. Germline V gene sequence: CDR1 SGHKS, CDR2 YYEKEE (reference sequence). This CDR3 has 14 amino acids. The DNA for the CDR3 is TGTGCCAGCAGCTTGACGGGGGGCACGGAGACCCAGTACTTC. It translates to CASSLTGGTETQYF.

The chain joins TRBV24-1 to TRBJ2-4; 7 bases fit TRBD1. Germline CDR1 is KGHDR and CDR2 is SFDVKD. CDR3 size: 10 residues. With 9 bases clipped from V and 13 bases from J, the junction kept 5 bases outside the gene matches. The CDR3 sequence: CATGRDRQYF. Here the CDR3 DNA reads TGTGCCACCGGCAGGGACAGACAGTACTTC.

V usage is TRBV2 and J usage is TRBJ1-5; 10 bases line up with TRBD1. Germline CDR1 reads SNHLY; CDR2 reads FYNNEI. After removal of 2 bases from V and 0 bases from J, the junction contained 16 bases not matched to a gene. This CDR3 is 21 amino acids long. CDR3 region: CASSEPSGTGVATYSNQPQHF. CDR3 DNA sequence: TGTGCCAGCAGTGAACCCTCCGGGACAGGGGTTGCCACATATAGCAATCAGCCCCAGCATTTT.

The rearrangement links TRBV6-6 to TRBJ2-5; TRBD1 might be the D (5 bases). Trimming cost V 2 bases and J 5 bases, with 6 bases left between them. Germline V lookup: CDR1 MNHNY, CDR2 SVGAGI (reference sequence). The CDR3 runs to 12 residues. CDR3 residues: CASSYPGETQYF. Here the CDR3 DNA reads TGTGCCAGCAGTTACCCAGGGGAGACCCAGTACTTC.

This clone has a handful of counts. The gene calls are TRBV7-2 and TRBJ1-1; D remains unclear. V dropped 1 base and J dropped 7 bases, with 13 bases sitting between them. This CDR3 contains 14 residues. In germline, CDR1 is SGHTA, CDR2 FQGNSA. CDR3 sequence reads: CASSLGRSVVEAFF. CDR3 in DNA: TGTGCCAGCAGCTTAGGGCGGTCAGTCGTTGAAGCTTTCTTT.

The chain has TRBV28 and TRBJ1-1; D unresolved. Germline V lookup: CDR1 MDHEN, CDR2 SYDVKM. The CDR3 totals 15 residues. V was trimmed by 6 bases and J by 1 base, leaving 15 bases between them. CDR3 coding DNA: TGTGCCAGCAGGACCCCCGGCGGGGAGAACACTGAAGCTTTCTTT. Its protein is CASRTPGGENTEAFF.

CDR3 nucleotide sequence: TGCGCCAGCAGCTTGGCCCCCGACAGAAATGAAAAACTGTTTTTT. Protein product: CASSLAPDRNEKLFF. V gene TRBV5-1 combines with J gene TRBJ1-4; perhaps TRBD1 as D (5 bases). V shed 0 bases and J shed 5 bases, with 11 bases lying between them. From germline, CDR1 is SGHRS and CDR2 YFSETQ. This CDR3 is built from 15 residues.

The genes are TRBV6-5 and TRBJ1-4; 9 bases are a match to TRBD1. Per the germline V gene, CDR1 is MNHEY and CDR2 is SVGAGI. V shed 4 bases, J shed 8 bases, and the junction held 11 bases outside the gene matches. This CDR3 region has 16 residues. The CDR3 region has the DNA TGTGCCAGCAGTTTCGGGACAGGGCTAGTTGGCGAAAAACTGTTTTTT. It translates to CASSFGTGLVGEKLFF.

The chain uses TRBV4-1 and TRBJ1-1; no clear D gene. Germline lookup yields CDR1 MGHRA and CDR2 YSYEKL. The CDR3 runs 14 residues. The V end lost 1 base, the J end lost 1 base, and 7 bases lay between the germline ends. In nucleotides, the CDR3 is TGCGCCAGCAGCCAAGCGAGTAAGAACACTGAAGCTTTCTTT. Its protein product is CASSQASKNTEAFF.

This chain links TRBV7-6 with TRBJ2-7; 9 nucleotides agree with TRBD2. CDR3 length equals 13 residues. Germline V CDR1 and CDR2: SGHVS, FNYEAQ. V was pared by 5 bases and J by 5 bases, with 4 bases of the junction left unmatched. The CDR3 spells CASSRASGNEQYF. DNA of the CDR3: TGTGCCAGCAGCCGGGCTAGCGGGAACGAGCAGTACTTC.

The chain recombines TRBV27 with TRBJ1-6; TRBD1 agrees at 10 bases. The trim removed 6 bases at V and 7 bases at J, leaving 3 bases unmatched. Germline V gene lookup returns CDR1 MNHEY and CDR2 SMNVEV (reference sequence). The CDR3 contains 14 residues. In DNA form, the CDR3 reads TGTGCCAGCAGATGGGACAGGGGAAATTCACCCCTCCACTTT. The encoded protein is CASRWDRGNSPLHF.

V is TRBV7-9 and J is TRBJ2-3; D not certain. Trimming stripped 5 bases from V and 4 bases from J, with 7 bases between. The CDR3 spans 12 residues. Germline values: CDR1 SEHNR, CDR2 FQNEAQ (reference sequence). The CDR3 is CASSILADTQYF. The CDR3, as DNA: TGTGCCAGCAGCATCCTCGCAGATACGCAGTATTTT.

This rearrangement joins TRBV5-1 to TRBJ1-2, with D possibly being TRBD1 (5 bases). This CDR3 spans 15 amino acids. CDR1 and CDR2 from the germline V gene are SGHRS and YFSETQ. Trimming stripped 0 bases from V and 5 bases from J, with 14 bases between. CDR3 in DNA: TGCGCCAGCAGCTTGGCGGAGGGGCTGGTTTATGGCTACACCTTC. This sequence encodes CASSLAEGLVYGYTF.

The rearrangement links TRBV6-4 to TRBJ2-7; D is perhaps TRBD1 (6 bases). This CDR3 has 13 residues. CDR1 MRHNA and CDR2 SNTAGT come from the germline V gene. With 11 bases removed from V and 0 bases from J, the gap between germline ends came to 14 bases. CDR3 nucleotide sequence: TGTGCCCGAAACCAGGGGAGCTCCTACGAGCAGTACTTC. Translated, it gives CARNQGSSYEQYF.

CDR3 sequence (DNA): TGTGCCAGCAGCTTACGTCAGGGGACCCACTACGAGCAGTACTTC. Its protein is CASSLRQGTHYEQYF. The chain joins TRBV7-2 to TRBJ2-7, with D possibly matching TRBD1 (6 bases). V dropped 2 bases and J dropped 3 bases, with 14 bases sitting between them. The CDR3 spans 15 residues. Per the germline V gene, CDR1 is SGHTA and CDR2 is FQGNSA.

This clone appeared a few times. This chain connects TRBV14 to TRBJ2-7, with TRBD1 identical over 8 bases. This CDR3 has 13 amino acids. V was clipped by 4 bases and J by 3 bases; unmatched bases: 2. Germline V gene data show CDR1 as SGHDN and CDR2 as FVKESK. This CDR3 reads CASSLGQGYEQYF. The CDR3 nucleotides are TGTGCCAGCAGCCTCGGACAGGGCTACGAGCAGTACTTC. The variable domain in full, with the rest retrieved from reference TRBV14 and TRBJ2-7, is EAGVTQFPSHSVIEKGQTVTLRCDPISGHDNLYWYRRVMGKEIKFLLHFVKESKQDESGMPNNRFLAERTGGTYSTLKVQPAELEDSGVYFCASSLGQGYEQYFGPGTRLTVT.

The chain joins TRBV7-2 to TRBJ2-5, with TRBD1 identical over 7 bases. The V and J ends lost 3 bases and 0 bases, in that order; junction bases with no gene match: 4. Germline lookup yields CDR1 SGHTA and CDR2 FQGNSA. The CDR3 spans 15 residues. The DNA of the CDR3 is TGTGCCAGCAGCTTCGGACAGGCGGACCAAGAGACCCAGTACTTC. Its protein product is CASSFGQADQETQYF.

V gene TRBV28 combines with J gene TRBJ1-5, with 7 nucleotides matching TRBD1. Germline values: CDR1 MDHEN, CDR2 SYDVKM. V was clipped by 5 bases and J by 6 bases; unmatched bases: 7. The CDR3 is 14 residues long. As DNA, the CDR3 is TGTGCCAGCAGTAAGGGGGCATACAGTCAGCCCCAGCATTTT. Translation gives CASSKGAYSQPQHF.

The rearrangement links TRBV6-5 to TRBJ1-4, with D possibly TRBD1 on 5 matching bases. Germline CDR1 reads MNHEY; CDR2 reads SVGAGI. Deletions cut 6 bases from V and 6 bases from J, with 14 bases between. The CDR3 extends over 14 amino acids. The CDR3 loop is CASRPGSDHEKLFF. CDR3 sequence (DNA): TGTGCCAGCAGACCAGGGTCGGATCATGAAAAACTGTTTTTT.

This clone was observed many times. This sample also contains other DNA sequences that code for the same CDR3. The rearrangement links TRBV7-9 to TRBJ1-1, with D unclear. Germline CDR1 SEHNR, CDR2 FQNEAQ (reference sequence). CDR3 size: 13 residues. Trimming removed 1 base from V and 0 bases from J, with 3 bases in between. CDR3 amino acids: CASSLDMNTEAFF. CDR3 in DNA: TGTGCCAGCAGCTTAGATATGAACACTGAAGCTTTCTTT.